This T cell receptor (beta chain) is drawn from a study of radiation and T cells in renal cell carcinoma. Whole-study context: Nephrectomy followed 15 Gy stereotactic body radiation by 4 weeks.

The time point is: blood 2 weeks post-SBRT. The treatment is: 15 Gy SBRT to primary tumor, nephrectomy 4 weeks later. Clones were read by immunoSEQ multiplex PCR, and TCRdb kept only the in-frame ones, dropping some. In the table there are 100,000 to 150,000 clones, 88% of which are singletons. Points on this clone: The antigen is undetermined.

V was clipped by 5 bases and J by 2 bases, with 13 bases between them. The CDR3 is made up of 15 amino acids. Germline assignment: CDR1 SGHAT and CDR2 FQNNGV. Broader study findings: Without pretreatment biopsies, baseline tumor clonotype presence was undetermined. In blood, top tumor clones expanded by 2 weeks, shrinking by 4.

The sequenced sample was blood, obtained from a patient whose treatment included radiotherapy and nephrectomy. This receptor was identified in a woman in her seventies with renal cell carcinoma. The gene calls are TRBV11-2 and TRBJ1-3; possibly TRBD1 for D (5 bases). CDR3 residues: CASSQGRKPGNTIYF. The CDR3 nucleotides are TGTGCCAGCAGCCAGGGCAGGAAGCCTGGAAACACCATATATTTT. Drawing the rest from reference TRBV11-2 and TRBJ1-3, the complete variable domain is EAGVAQSPRYKIIEKRQSVAFWCNPISGHATLYWYQQILGQGPKLLIQFQNNGVVDDSQLPKDRFSAERLKGVDSTLKIQPAKLEDSAVYLCASSQGRKPGNTIYFGEGSWLTVV.